This entry concerns a single TCR beta chain. Its antigen is currently unknown. The CDR3 spans 13 residues. Per the germline V gene, CDR1 is LNHDA and CDR2 is SQIVND (reference sequence). Germline trimming cut 7 bases from V and 5 bases from J; bases unmatched to any gene: 6. This sample stems from a study of cytomegalovirus exposure and HLA in healthy donors. Overall study: The 550 to 800 first-cohort repertoires and the 95 to 150 validation repertoires shared the same platform, a later analysis reported. Notes on the study in general: Altogether, 160 or so TCR beta chains were recorded as cytomegalovirus-associated.

Profiling relied on immunoSEQ multiplex PCR, and the TCRdb table lists in-frame clones only, not all of them. The sample lists tens of thousands of clones, 80% to 90% occurring once. This chain connects TRBV19 to TRBJ2-5; 8 nucleotides align to TRBD1. This clonotype was obtained from a woman aged 18 to 35 in good health and CMV-seropositive. Sequenced material: PBMCs. The CDR3 nucleotides are TGTGCCAGTAAACAGGGGGGAGGTGAGACCCAGTACTTC. It yields the protein CASKQGGGETQYF.